This entry concerns a single TCR beta chain. Its antigen remains unidentified. The junction does not match germline at one end; this may be a read error. Amplifying from RNA transcripts, the study obtained TCR beta CDR3 regions. HTBI-primed RT-PCR formed the first round, and a multiplex PCR formed the second. One entry per CDR3 protein results from TCRdb running MiXCR on the multiplex PCR reads. The profile shows over a million distinct CDR3 sequences, 35% to 40% of them singletons. The entry originates in a study of Graves' ophthalmopathy and Graves' hyperthyroidism. Turning to the study itself: Stable hyperthyroidism denotes an absence of ophthalmopathy throughout 18 months of follow-up. Study findings and constraints: Also, most clonotypes expanded in the thyroid above 0.001 frequency appeared in blood.

CDR3 length equals 16 residues. Germline V gene sequence: CDR1 SGDLS, CDR2 YYNGEE. This sequence joins TRBV9 and TRBJ2-5; 8 bases are shared with TRBD2. Sequencing was done on a sample of peripheral blood or thyroid tissue (not recorded which). The source of this sequence is an adult man with Graves' hyperthyroidism. This CDR3 reads CASSVEGLGGVETQYF. CDR3 bases: TGCGCCAGCAGCGTAGAGGGACTAGGGGGTGTAGAGACCCAGTACTTC.